This TCR beta chain was sequenced in a study of Graves' ophthalmopathy and Graves' hyperthyroidism. As for the study in general: Blood was drawn at initial diagnosis, before any treatment.

As the template, RNA transcripts were used to amplify TCR beta CDR3 regions. Second-round multiplex PCR came after a first-round RT-PCR that employed HTBI primers. TCRdb re-analysed the multiplex PCR reads in MiXCR, keeping a single row per CDR3 protein. Among a few hundred thousand distinct CDR3 sequences listed, 20% to 25% were seen once. Notes on this clonotype: The target antigen is unknown.

Germline V CDR1 and CDR2: MNHNS, SASEGT. V was pared by 6 bases and J by 11 bases, with 10 bases of the junction left unmatched. This CDR3 is built from 14 residues. General study points: Ophthalmopathy could be told apart from stable hyperthyroidism by a 13-signature model (87.88% sensitivity, around 84% specificity).

Ophthalmopathy donors showed moderate-to-severe activity, CAS ≥3, NOSPECS ≥4 and a duration under 3 months. An approximately 10 ml volume of fresh peripheral blood provided the PBMCs. Specimen: peripheral blood. J is TRBJ1-6 and V is TRBV6-1; 7 bases align to TRBD1. This receptor was obtained from a woman between 45 and 60 years old with Graves' ophthalmopathy. As DNA, the CDR3 is TGTGCCAGCAGCCGCGACAGGGTGCTTGCACCCCTCCACTTT. Protein: CASSRDRVLAPLHF.